The clone carrying this TCR beta chain has only one observation. This record belongs to a study of radiotherapy plus CTLA-4 blockade in lung cancer. This CDR3 region has 13 residues. Germline V lookup: CDR1 SNHLY, CDR2 FYNNEI. V was pared by 6 bases and J by 7 bases, with 15 bases between. TCRdb keeps only in-frame clones here, not all; method: immunoSEQ multiplex PCR. The sample lists tens of thousands of clones; more than 75% were seen once. The TCR sequence derives from a human donor with non-small cell lung cancer that progressed on radiotherapy plus ipilimumab. The gene calls are TRBV2 and TRBJ1-2, with a weak D call TRBD1 (6 bases). This specimen consisted of peripheral blood, obtained from a patient treated with radiotherapy plus ipilimumab. The CDR3 region has the DNA TGTGCCAGCAGCGAAATCCCCAGGGGTGGCTACACCTTC. As protein: CASSEIPRGGYTF. Complete variable domain (other parts from reference TRBV2 and TRBJ1-2): EPEVTQTPSHQVTQMGQEVILRCVPISNHLYFYWYRQILGQKVEFLVSFYNNEISEKSEIFDDQFSVERPDGSNFTLKIRSTKLEDSAMYFCASSEIPRGGYTFGSGTRLTVV.